This TCR beta chain was found in a study of control samples from healthy donors and cancer patients. Germline lookup yields CDR1 LNHDA and CDR2 SQIVND (reference sequence). V shed 6 bases, J shed 5 bases, and the junction held 11 bases outside the gene matches. The CDR3 extends over 16 amino acids. Libraries were prepared by immunoSEQ multiplex PCR; TCRdb keeps only in-frame clonotypes and omits some of them. The top ten hold 1.1% to 1.5% of the sample, which has 150,000 to 200,000 clones, approximately 94% seen once. Sequenced input: blood. V is TRBV19 and J is TRBJ1-2; 11 nucleotides match TRBD1. The clonotype comes from a woman between 18 and 29 years old in good health. The CDR3 here is CASSAWDRGGVYGYTF. In DNA form, the CDR3 reads TGTGCCAGTAGCGCCTGGGACAGGGGGGGGGTGTATGGCTACACCTTC.